This is a list of T cell receptor beta chains from one sample in a study of T-cell reconstitution after alpha-beta-depleted transplantation in children. TCRdb used MiXCR to reprocess the PCR reads, holding one entry per CDR3 protein. The data hold about 980,000 distinct CDR3 sequences, with under 30% observed a single time. The sequencing here drew on PBMCs, mostly from graft donor cells, taken 360 days after TCRalphabeta/CD19-depleted stem cell transplant. These receptors were taken from a boy under three years old who had a stem cell transplant for SCID, so the T cells may come from the graft donor. Both conserved end residues are part of each CDR3. Fields, in order: D gene, V gene, J gene, CDR3 length, clone size, CDR3 DNA, CDR3 protein. D genes are given only for firm matches. Part of the rows lack a size; the others show once, few, many or a class for expanded clones.

d_gene: NA
v_gene: TRBV5-1
j_gene: TRBJ2-7
len: 13
abundance: NA
CDR3nt: TGCGCCAGCAGCTTCTCGCCAGAGTACGAGCAGTACTTC
CDR3aa: CASSFSPEYEQYF

d_gene: TRBD2
v_gene: TRBV5-5
j_gene: TRBJ2-3
len: 17
abundance: few
CDR3nt: TGTGCCAGCAGCCGCTTGTGGACTAGCGGGAGCACAGATACGCAGTATTTT
CDR3aa: CASSRLWTSGSTDTQYF

d_gene: TRBD2
v_gene: TRBV5-1
j_gene: TRBJ2-1
len: 16
abundance: few
CDR3nt: TGCGCCAGCAGCTTCAGAAGTAGCGGGGCAGGCAATGAGCAGTTCTTC
CDR3aa: CASSFRSSGAGNEQFF

d_gene: NA
v_gene: TRBV10-3
j_gene: TRBJ2-7
len: 19
abundance: NA
CDR3nt: TGTGCCATCAGTGAGTCGACTCGGGCGCTAGGACACGTTAAGGGCGAGCAGTACTTC
CDR3aa: CAISESTRALGHVKGEQYF

d_gene: NA
v_gene: TRBV12-3/TRBV12-4
j_gene: TRBJ2-3
len: 16
abundance: NA
CDR3nt: TGTGCCAGCAGTCTGCGCGGGGTAAAGAGCACAGATACGCAGTATTTT
CDR3aa: CASSLRGVKSTDTQYF

d_gene: NA
v_gene: TRBV24-1
j_gene: TRBJ2-2
len: 12
abundance: NA
CDR3nt: TGTGCCACCAGTTCGAACACCGGGGAGCTGTTTTTT
CDR3aa: CATSSNTGELFF

d_gene: NA
v_gene: TRBV4-1
j_gene: TRBJ2-7
len: 15
abundance: few
CDR3nt: TGCGCCAGCAGCCAAGTCCCCTCAGATTCCTACGAGCAGTACTTC
CDR3aa: CASSQVPSDSYEQYF

d_gene: TRBD2
v_gene: TRBV12-3/TRBV12-4
j_gene: TRBJ2-1
len: 16
abundance: few
CDR3nt: TGTGCCAGCAGACCCGGACTAGCGGGGGGGCAGAATGAGCAGTTCTTC
CDR3aa: CASRPGLAGGQNEQFF

d_gene: NA
v_gene: TRBV15
j_gene: TRBJ1-1
len: 14
abundance: NA
CDR3nt: TGTGCCACCAGTATGAGGTTGGCGAACACTGAAGCTTTCTTT
CDR3aa: CATSMRLANTEAFF

d_gene: NA
v_gene: TRBV3-1
j_gene: TRBJ2-2
len: 17
abundance: NA
CDR3nt: TGTGCCAGCAGCCTCCTCGGGAGGACAGCGAACACCGGGGAGCTGTTTTTT
CDR3aa: CASSLLGRTANTGELFF

d_gene: TRBD2
v_gene: TRBV5-1
j_gene: TRBJ2-1
len: 16
abundance: few
CDR3nt: TGCGCCAGCAGCTTGGTTTGGTCACTAGCGGGGGGGGAGCAGTTCTTC
CDR3aa: CASSLVWSLAGGEQFF

d_gene: NA
v_gene: TRBV5-1
j_gene: TRBJ2-3
len: 15
abundance: NA
CDR3nt: TGCGCCAGCAGCAGCGGCCGTAGAGTTACAGATACGCAGTATTTT
CDR3aa: CASSSGRRVTDTQYF

d_gene: TRBD2
v_gene: TRBV7-2
j_gene: TRBJ2-3
len: 14
abundance: NA
CDR3nt: TGTGCCACGGGACTAGGATTCGGCACAGATACGCAGTATTTT
CDR3aa: CATGLGFGTDTQYF

d_gene: NA
v_gene: TRBV12-3/TRBV12-4
j_gene: TRBJ2-1
len: 14
abundance: NA
CDR3nt: TGTGCCAGCAGCGGAGGACTCAGAGGGAATGAGCAGTTCTTC
CDR3aa: CASSGGLRGNEQFF

d_gene: TRBD2
v_gene: TRBV11-2
j_gene: TRBJ2-3
len: 19
abundance: NA
CDR3nt: TGTGCCAGCAGCTTAGGTTGGCTAGCGGGGGGGATTAGCACAGATACGCAGTATTTT
CDR3aa: CASSLGWLAGGISTDTQYF